These 3 T cell receptor beta chains were all obtained from the same sample, sequenced in a study of blood T cells in healthy people across ages. The use of a sample-barcoded 5' primer and a J-beta primer mix characterized a second PCR of roughly 6 to 11 cycles. TCRdb re-analysed the 5' RACE reads in MiXCR, keeping a single row per CDR3 protein. Of some 1.4 million distinct CDR3 sequences in the sample, approximately 38% are singletons; the top ten hold 7.9%. The sequenced sample consisted of blood. These receptors were obtained from a woman aged 18-29 years in good health.

This sequence joins TRBV28 and TRBJ1-5; 7 nucleotides line up with TRBD1. Germline assignment: CDR1 MDHEN and CDR2 SYDVKM. Germline trimming cut 6 bases from V and 2 bases from J; bases unmatched to any gene: 7. The CDR3 sequence is 15 residues long. CDR3 sequence (DNA): TGTGCCAGCAGGGAGACAGGGTCAGGCAATCAGCCCCAGCATTTT. Residues: CASRETGSGNQPQHF.

The J gene is TRBJ2-7, the V gene TRBV3-1; D remains unclear. This CDR3 comprises 14 residues. Germline V lookup: CDR1 LGHDT, CDR2 YNNKEL (reference sequence). V lost 0 bases to trimming and J lost 0 bases, with 6 bases between them. CDR3 DNA: TGTGCCAGCAGCCAAGATGCAGCCTCCTACGAGCAGTACTTC. It codes for CASSQDAASYEQYF.

This clonotype has a handful of counts. The chain recombines TRBV2 with TRBJ1-4; D is uncertain. Trimming took off 1 base at V and 5 bases at J, with 5 bases between the two ends. The CDR3 covers 13 residues. Looked up from germline, CDR1 is SNHLY and CDR2 is FYNNEI. The CDR3 reads CASSEVGNEKLFF. In DNA form, the CDR3 reads TGTGCCAGCAGTGAAGTCGGCAATGAAAAACTGTTTTTT.